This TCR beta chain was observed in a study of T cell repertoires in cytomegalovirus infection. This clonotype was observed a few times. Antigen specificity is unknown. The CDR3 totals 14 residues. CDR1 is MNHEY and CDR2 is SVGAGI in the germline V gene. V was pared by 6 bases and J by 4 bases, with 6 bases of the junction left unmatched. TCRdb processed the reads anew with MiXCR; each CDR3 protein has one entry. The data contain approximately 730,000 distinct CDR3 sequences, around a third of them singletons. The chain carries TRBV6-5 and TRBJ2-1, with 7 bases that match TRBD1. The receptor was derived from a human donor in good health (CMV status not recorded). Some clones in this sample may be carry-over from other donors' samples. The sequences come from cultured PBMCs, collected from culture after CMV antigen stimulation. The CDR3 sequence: CASRYRGEYNEQFF. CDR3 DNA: TGTGCCAGCAGGTACAGGGGAGAGTACAATGAGCAGTTCTTC.